One sample yielded the 30 T cell receptor beta chains listed below, sequenced in a study of human T cells and chemical hapten exposure. This sample's time point: patch test 1, 2 weeks after DPC sensitization. Treatment given: therapeutic diphenylcyclopropenone sensitization with weekly scalp DPC. TCRdb used MiXCR to reprocess the RACE reads, holding one entry per CDR3 protein. The sample yields fewer than 100,000 distinct CDR3 sequences, approximately 12% seen once. The source was whole blood, collected in connection with sensitization to the hapten diphenylcyclopropenone (DPC). These receptors all stem from a woman aged 55-75 years with alopecia areata. Some clones in this sample may be carry-over from other donors' samples.

This clonotype was seen at least ten times. This sequence joins TRBV6-1 and TRBJ1-1; 10 bases align to TRBD1. The CDR3 loop spans 14 amino acids. Germline CDR1 is MNHNS and CDR2 is SASEGT. Germline trimming cut 6 bases from V and 11 bases from J; bases unmatched to any gene: 12. The CDR3 reads CASSVTGGTRGAFF. CDR3 coding DNA: TGTGCCAGCAGCGTGACAGGGGGCACACGGGGCGCTTTCTTT.

This clonotype appeared a few times. The chain uses TRBV20-1 and TRBJ2-7, with D perhaps being TRBD1 or TRBD2 (5 bases each). Germline CDR1 is DFQATT and CDR2 is SNEGSKA (reference sequence). The CDR3 covers 15 residues. V lost 6 bases, J lost 6 bases, and 24 bases lay in between. Here the CDR3 DNA reads TGCAGTGCCTCCTTAACCGGGACCAATCTACGCGAGCAGTACTTC. This encodes CSASLTGTNLREQYF.

The sample holds many counts of this clonotype. CDR3 DNA sequence: TGCGCCAGCAGCTCAACCGACATATCTAGCACAGATACGCAGTATTTT. The encoded protein is CASSSTDISSTDTQYF. The V call is TRBV5-1, the J call TRBJ2-3; the D is unclear. V lost 3 bases to trimming and J lost 0 bases, with 14 bases between them. The CDR3 spans 16 residues. Germline V CDR1 and CDR2: SGHRS, YFSETQ.

There are a few counts of this clonotype. The chain is built from TRBV5-5 and TRBJ1-4; TRBD1 aligns across 8 bases. Germline CDR1 is SGHKS and CDR2 is YYEKEE (reference sequence). This CDR3 is built from 14 residues. The J segment lost 4 bases and the V segment lost 5 bases, leaving 4 bases of the junction unmatched. The CDR3 reads CASSKQGGNEKLFF. CDR3 sequence (DNA): TGTGCCAGCAGTAAACAGGGGGGTAATGAAAAACTGTTTTTT.

This clonotype was seen a handful of times. The rearrangement links TRBV18 to TRBJ1-2; no clear D gene. Trimming cost V 3 bases and J 7 bases, with 18 bases left between them. The length of the CDR3 is 15 residues. Germline CDR1 reads KGHSH; CDR2 reads LQKENI. CDR3 DNA sequence: TGTGCCAGCTCACCGGAGGCCAGAAAAGGGAGTGGCTACACCTTC. Translating it yields CASSPEARKGSGYTF.

This chain links TRBV19 with TRBJ1-3, with 8 positions matching TRBD1. Germline V gene data show CDR1 as LNHDA and CDR2 as SQIVND (reference sequence). J was trimmed by 2 bases and V by 7 bases; bases with no gene match: 10. CDR3 length equals 16 residues. The CDR3 sequence: CASTRGTGFTGNTIYF. DNA of the CDR3: TGTGCCAGTACCCGAGGGACAGGTTTCACTGGAAACACCATATATTTT.

In its sample, this clonotype was seen a few times. The chain uses TRBV9 and TRBJ2-3; D not certain. The CDR3 extends over 14 amino acids. Germline CDR1 and CDR2: SGDLS and YYNGEE. Between the trimmed V and J ends, which lost 4 bases and 0 bases, there was a span of 9 bases. CDR3 coding DNA: TGTGCCAGCAGCCAACAATTAAGCACAGATACGCAGTATTTT. Protein: CASSQQLSTDTQYF. Together with reference TRBV9 and TRBJ2-3, the CDR3 gives the full variable domain: DSGVTQTPKHLITATGQRVTLRCSPRSGDLSVYWYQQSLDQGLQFLIQYYNGEERAKGNILERFSAQQFPDLHSELNLSSLELGDSALYFCASSQQLSTDTQYFGPGTRLTVL.

This clonotype appeared a single time. J is TRBJ1-1 and V is TRBV5-1; a possible D gene is TRBD1 (6 bases). V gave up 7 bases and J gave up 1 base, with 14 bases separating them. This CDR3 comprises 14 residues. Looked up from germline, CDR1 is SGHRS and CDR2 is YFSETQ. The chain's CDR3 is CASGGQGSNTEAFF. DNA of the CDR3: TGCGCCAGCGGGGGTCAGGGGTCGAACACTGAAGCTTTCTTT.

This clonotype was picked up a small number of times. The J gene is TRBJ2-3, the V gene TRBV20-1, with a tentative D call TRBD2 (6 bases). The CDR3 runs to 13 residues. CDR1 and CDR2 from the germline V gene are DFQATT and SNEGSKA (reference sequence). V lost 6 bases, J lost 1 base, and 11 bases lay in between. The CDR3 bases are TGCAGTGCCCAGCGCGGGGGCACAGATACGCAGTATTTT. This encodes CSAQRGGTDTQYF.

In its sample, this clonotype was seen many times. This chain joins TRBV18 and TRBJ2-5, with 9 nucleotides matching TRBD1. This CDR3 has 15 amino acids. Per the germline V gene, CDR1 is KGHSH and CDR2 is LQKENI. Trimming removed 5 bases from V and 2 bases from J; junction bases left unmatched: 6. The CDR3 loop is CASSGQGSFQETQYF. The CDR3 nucleotides read TGTGCCAGCTCAGGACAGGGGTCTTTTCAAGAGACCCAGTACTTC.

This clonotype occurred many times. This rearrangement joins TRBV20-1 to TRBJ2-2; 12 bases align to TRBD2. CDR3 length equals 16 residues. The V gene's germline CDR1 is DFQATT and CDR2 SNEGSKA (reference sequence). Trimming took 6 bases from V and 3 from J; bases not matched to a gene: 8. CDR3 protein: CSARRLAGDDTGELFF. CDR3 DNA: TGCAGTGCCCGAAGACTAGCGGGGGACGACACCGGGGAGCTGTTTTTT.

The genes are TRBV7-9 and TRBJ1-5; D gene uncertain. Trimming removed 5 bases from V and 7 bases from J, with 9 bases in between. The CDR3 sequence is 12 residues long. The germline gives CDR1 SEHNR, CDR2 FQNEAQ (reference sequence). The DNA for the CDR3 is TGTGCCAGCAGCCGACATGAGCAGCCCCAGCATTTT. The encoded protein is CASSRHEQPQHF.

The rearrangement links TRBV29-1 to TRBJ2-1; TRBD1 aligns across 9 bases. V shed 2 bases, J shed 2 bases, and the junction held 1 base outside the gene matches. This CDR3 is built from 14 residues. Germline lookup yields CDR1 SQVTM and CDR2 ANQGSEA. As DNA, the CDR3 is TGCAGCGTTGAAAGGGACAGGGCCTACAATGAGCAGTTCTTC. It is translated as CSVERDRAYNEQFF.

The chain carries TRBV12-3 or TRBV12-4 and TRBJ1-4; 8 nucleotides align to TRBD1. Unmatched junction bases numbered 6, after V lost 2 bases and J lost 10 bases. The CDR3 totals 14 residues. The CDR3 region has the DNA TGTGCCAGCAGTTTATATACAGGGGGTGGAAAACTGTTTTTT. It specifies CASSLYTGGGKLFF.

The chain employs TRBV19 and TRBJ2-1; D unresolved. V was shortened by 4 bases and J by 3 bases, with 10 bases between the two germline ends. The CDR3 has 14 residues. Per the germline V gene, CDR1 is LNHDA and CDR2 is SQIVND (reference sequence). CDR3 sequence reads: CASSTRLDYNEQFF. CDR3 DNA sequence: TGTGCCAGTAGTACTAGATTGGACTACAATGAGCAGTTCTTC.

This clonotype was observed a few times. V is TRBV20-1 and J is TRBJ2-3; D is ambiguous. The CDR3 sequence is 12 residues long. Trimming took 7 bases from V and 5 from J, leaving 13 bases between them. Looked up from germline, CDR1 is DFQATT and CDR2 is SNEGSKA (reference sequence). CDR3 coding DNA: TGCAGTGTTGCCTCTCGCGGAGATACGCAGTATTTT. Translating it yields CSVASRGDTQYF.

The V call is TRBV3-1, the J call TRBJ1-5; D might be TRBD1 (5 bases). Trimming stripped 5 bases from V and 1 base from J, with 9 bases between. The CDR3 runs to 14 residues. CDR1 and CDR2 (germline): LGHDT, YNNKEL (reference sequence). CDR3 DNA: TGTGCCAGCAGCGGGACGAGCAGCAATCAGCCCCAGCATTTT. Translation: CASSGTSSNQPQHF.

This clonotype has a handful of counts. The V call is TRBV9, the J call TRBJ1-5; 12 bases map to TRBD1. This CDR3 spans 15 amino acids. The V and J ends lost 3 bases and 6 bases, in that order; junction bases with no gene match: 4. Germline V gives CDR1 SGDLS, CDR2 YYNGEE. CDR3 loop: CASSAGTGGGQPQHF. DNA of the CDR3: TGTGCCAGCAGCGCCGGGACAGGGGGCGGTCAGCCCCAGCATTTT.

In this sample, this clonotype turned up many times. The gene calls are TRBV27 and TRBJ2-7; 10 nucleotides line up with TRBD2. CDR3 length: 16 amino acids. The germline V gene encodes CDR1 MNHEY and CDR2 SMNVEV (reference sequence). With 6 bases clipped from V and 2 bases from J, the junction kept 10 bases outside the gene matches. CDR3 residues: CASRLAGADSPYEQYF. The CDR3, as DNA: TGTGCCAGCAGGCTAGCGGGGGCCGACTCTCCCTACGAGCAGTACTTC.

The table lists this clonotype with many counts. The chain has TRBV27 and TRBJ1-1, with 7 nucleotides matching TRBD1. The CDR3 totals 18 residues. Per the germline V gene, CDR1 is MNHEY and CDR2 is SMNVEV (reference sequence). J was trimmed by 9 bases and V by 5 bases; bases with no gene match: 24. CDR3: CASSPQPYMTGSAGKAFF. The CDR3 DNA reads as TGTGCCAGCAGTCCTCAACCTTACATGACAGGGAGTGCGGGGAAAGCTTTCTTT.

The chain couples TRBV12-3 or TRBV12-4 to TRBJ2-1; 7 positions agree with TRBD2. This CDR3 spans 12 amino acids. Trimming removed 4 bases from V and 10 bases from J; junction bases left unmatched: 4. CDR3 region: CASSWGGQEQFF. The CDR3, as DNA: TGTGCCAGCAGTTGGGGAGGGCAGGAGCAGTTCTTC.

This clonotype was seen at least ten times. V usage is TRBV5-1 and J usage is TRBJ2-5; D might be TRBD1 (5 bases). From germline, CDR1 is SGHRS and CDR2 YFSETQ. The CDR3 is made up of 14 amino acids. V was clipped by 1 base and J by 5 bases, with 12 bases between them. CDR3 protein: CASSLQGFSETQYF. DNA of the CDR3: TGCGCCAGCAGCTTGCAGGGATTTTCGGAGACCCAGTACTTC.

V usage is TRBV29-1 and J usage is TRBJ1-1; D gene ambiguous. Germline V gene data show CDR1 as SQVTM and CDR2 as ANQGSEA. CDR3 size: 14 residues. V lost 4 bases to trimming and J lost 1 base, with 13 bases between them. CDR3 in amino acids: CSVATQMGNTEAFF. CDR3 nucleotide sequence: TGCAGCGTTGCGACTCAGATGGGGAACACTGAAGCTTTCTTT.

This clonotype occurred many times. This sequence joins TRBV18 and TRBJ2-2, with no clear D. Per the germline V gene, CDR1 is KGHSH and CDR2 is LQKENI. The CDR3 length is 12 residues. The ends were cut back, 5 bases at V and 2 bases at J, with 3 bases in the middle. The CDR3: CASSYNTGELFF. The CDR3 DNA sequence: TGTGCCAGCTCATACAACACCGGGGAGCTGTTTTTT.

This clonotype was observed at least ten times. The J gene is TRBJ1-2, the V gene TRBV20-1; possibly TRBD1 for D (5 bases). Trimming took off 6 bases at V and 4 bases at J, with 12 bases between the two ends. CDR3 length equals 12 residues. Germline CDR1 reads DFQATT; CDR2 reads SNEGSKA (reference sequence). The CDR3 here is CSAKGISYGYTF. DNA for the CDR3: TGCAGTGCAAAGGGGATCAGCTATGGCTACACCTTC.

This clonotype was seen more than once but under ten times. The chain links TRBV11-2 to TRBJ2-2; 9 bases are a match to TRBD1. The trim removed 5 bases at V and 7 bases at J, leaving 5 bases unmatched. Germline loops: CDR1 SGHAT, CDR2 FQNNGV. The CDR3 consists of 14 residues. CDR3 loop: CASSRDRASGELFF. The CDR3 DNA sequence: TGTGCCAGCAGCCGGGACAGGGCGAGCGGGGAGCTGTTTTTT.

This chain uses TRBV10-1 with TRBJ2-7; D ambiguous. The length of the CDR3 is 13 residues. Germline assignment: CDR1 WNHNN and CDR2 SYGVQD (reference sequence). V was shortened by 4 bases and J by 5 bases, with 12 bases between the two germline ends. The CDR3 DNA reads as TGCGCCAGCAGTGGACCAAATAACCACGAGCAGTACTTC. It is translated as CASSGPNNHEQYF.

This clonotype was seen many times. J is TRBJ2-2 and V is TRBV5-1, with a weak D call TRBD1 (5 bases). Between the trimmed V and J ends, which lost 2 bases and 0 bases, there was a span of 8 bases. Germline values: CDR1 SGHRS, CDR2 YFSETQ. CDR3 size: 15 residues. CDR3 sequence (DNA): TGCGCCAGCAGCTTTGACAGTTCGAACACCGGGGAGCTGTTTTTT. Translated, it gives CASSFDSSNTGELFF.

This clonotype was observed a handful of times. The chain recombines TRBV10-3 with TRBJ2-5; D is perhaps TRBD2 (6 bases). The CDR3 runs 14 residues. Trimming took off 7 bases at V and 2 bases at J, with 14 bases between the two ends. Germline CDR1 reads ENHRY; CDR2 reads SYGVKD. CDR3 sequence reads: CAINPGTQQETQYF. Here the CDR3 DNA reads TGTGCCATCAACCCCGGGACTCAGCAAGAGACCCAGTACTTC.

This clonotype was observed at least ten times. The V and J genes are TRBV5-5 and TRBJ1-5; 7 positions match TRBD1. Per the germline V gene, CDR1 is SGHKS and CDR2 is YYEKEE (reference sequence). This CDR3 region has 15 residues. With V trimmed by 4 bases and J by 6 bases, 10 bases remained unmatched. The CDR3 region has the DNA TGTGCCAGCAGCCTGATAGGGGGCGCGGGTCAGCCCCAGCATTTT. As protein: CASSLIGGAGQPQHF.